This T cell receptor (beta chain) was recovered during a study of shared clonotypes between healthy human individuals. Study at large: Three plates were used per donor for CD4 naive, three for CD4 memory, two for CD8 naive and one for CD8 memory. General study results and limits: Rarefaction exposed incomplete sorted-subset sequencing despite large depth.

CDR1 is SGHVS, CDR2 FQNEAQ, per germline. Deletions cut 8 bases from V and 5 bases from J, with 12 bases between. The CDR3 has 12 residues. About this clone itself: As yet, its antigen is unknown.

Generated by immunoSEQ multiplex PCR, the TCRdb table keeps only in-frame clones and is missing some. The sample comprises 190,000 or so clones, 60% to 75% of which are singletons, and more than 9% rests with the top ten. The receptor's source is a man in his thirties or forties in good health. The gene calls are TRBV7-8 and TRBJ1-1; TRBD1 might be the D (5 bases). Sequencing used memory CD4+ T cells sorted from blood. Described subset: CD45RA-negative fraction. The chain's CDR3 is CASWTGGTEAFF. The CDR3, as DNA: TGTGCCAGCTGGACTGGGGGGACTGAAGCTTTCTTT. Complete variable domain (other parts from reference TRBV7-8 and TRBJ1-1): GAGVSQSPRYKVAKRGQDVALRCDPISGHVSLFWYQQALGQGPEFLTYFQNEAQLDKSGLPSDRFFAERPEGSVSTLKIQRTQQEDSAVYLCASWTGGTEAFFGQGTRLTVV.